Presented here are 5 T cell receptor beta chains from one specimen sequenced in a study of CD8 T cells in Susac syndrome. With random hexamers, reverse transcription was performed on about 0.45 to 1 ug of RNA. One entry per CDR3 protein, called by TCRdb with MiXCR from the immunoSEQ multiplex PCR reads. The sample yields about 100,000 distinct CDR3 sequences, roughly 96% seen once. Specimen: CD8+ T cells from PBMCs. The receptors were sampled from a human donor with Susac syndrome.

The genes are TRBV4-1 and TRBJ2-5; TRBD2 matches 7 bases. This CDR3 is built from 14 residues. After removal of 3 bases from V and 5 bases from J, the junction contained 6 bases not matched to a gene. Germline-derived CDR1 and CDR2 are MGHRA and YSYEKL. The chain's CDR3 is CASSQIHGGETQYF. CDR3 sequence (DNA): TGCGCCAGCAGCCAGATCCACGGGGGGGAGACCCAGTACTTC.

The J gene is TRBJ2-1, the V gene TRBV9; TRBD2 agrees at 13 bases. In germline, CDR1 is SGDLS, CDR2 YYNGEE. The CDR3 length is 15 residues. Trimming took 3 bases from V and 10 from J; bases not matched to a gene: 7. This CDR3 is CASSARLAGGGEQFF. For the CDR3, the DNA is TGTGCCAGCAGCGCAAGACTAGCGGGAGGTGGGGAGCAGTTCTTC. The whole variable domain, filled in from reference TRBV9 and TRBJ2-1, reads DSGVTQTPKHLITATGQRVTLRCSPRSGDLSVYWYQQSLDQGLQFLIQYYNGEERAKGNILERFSAQQFPDLHSELNLSSLELGDSALYFCASSARLAGGGEQFFGPGTRLTVL.

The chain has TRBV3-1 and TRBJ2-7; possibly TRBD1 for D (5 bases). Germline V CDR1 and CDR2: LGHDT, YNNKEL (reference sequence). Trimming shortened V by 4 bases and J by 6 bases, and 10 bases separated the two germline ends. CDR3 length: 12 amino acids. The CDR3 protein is CASSRAQGEQYF. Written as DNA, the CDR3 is TGTGCCAGCAGCCGCGCCCAGGGCGAGCAGTACTTC.

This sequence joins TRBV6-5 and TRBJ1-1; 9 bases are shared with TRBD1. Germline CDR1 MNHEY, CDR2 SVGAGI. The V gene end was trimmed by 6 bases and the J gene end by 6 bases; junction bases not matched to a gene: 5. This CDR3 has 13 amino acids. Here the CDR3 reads CASSVQGAAEAFF. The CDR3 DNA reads TGTGCCAGCAGCGTACAGGGGGCCGCTGAAGCTTTCTTT.

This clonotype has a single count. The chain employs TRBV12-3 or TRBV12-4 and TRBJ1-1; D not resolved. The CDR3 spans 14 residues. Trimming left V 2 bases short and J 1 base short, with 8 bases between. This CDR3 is CASSLRTGNTEAFF. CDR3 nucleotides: TGTGCCAGCAGTTTAAGGACGGGGAACACTGAAGCTTTCTTT.